This paragraph reports one TCR beta chain. This record belongs to a study of OX40 agonist ivuxolimab in advanced cancers. Using immunoSEQ multiplex PCR, the repertoire was profiled, and TCRdb retains in-frame clones only, with some absent. Of 50,000 to 70,000 clones detected, around nine tenths appear once; the ten largest clones hold under 0.85%. The germline V gene has CDR1 SGHAT and CDR2 FQNNGV. The ends were cut back, 0 bases at V and 9 bases at J, with 14 bases in the middle. The CDR3 consists of 14 residues. The TCR comes from an adult with an advanced solid tumor such as melanoma, head and neck, liver or kidney cancer. The sequencing here drew on CD4+ or CD8+ T cells sorted from blood, taken in a trial of the OX40 agonist ivuxolimab. The chain combines TRBV11-2 with TRBJ1-2, with D hard to call. The CDR3 spells CASSLDYSSSSYTF. As DNA, the CDR3 is TGTGCCAGCAGCTTAGATTACAGCTCGAGTAGCTACACCTTC.